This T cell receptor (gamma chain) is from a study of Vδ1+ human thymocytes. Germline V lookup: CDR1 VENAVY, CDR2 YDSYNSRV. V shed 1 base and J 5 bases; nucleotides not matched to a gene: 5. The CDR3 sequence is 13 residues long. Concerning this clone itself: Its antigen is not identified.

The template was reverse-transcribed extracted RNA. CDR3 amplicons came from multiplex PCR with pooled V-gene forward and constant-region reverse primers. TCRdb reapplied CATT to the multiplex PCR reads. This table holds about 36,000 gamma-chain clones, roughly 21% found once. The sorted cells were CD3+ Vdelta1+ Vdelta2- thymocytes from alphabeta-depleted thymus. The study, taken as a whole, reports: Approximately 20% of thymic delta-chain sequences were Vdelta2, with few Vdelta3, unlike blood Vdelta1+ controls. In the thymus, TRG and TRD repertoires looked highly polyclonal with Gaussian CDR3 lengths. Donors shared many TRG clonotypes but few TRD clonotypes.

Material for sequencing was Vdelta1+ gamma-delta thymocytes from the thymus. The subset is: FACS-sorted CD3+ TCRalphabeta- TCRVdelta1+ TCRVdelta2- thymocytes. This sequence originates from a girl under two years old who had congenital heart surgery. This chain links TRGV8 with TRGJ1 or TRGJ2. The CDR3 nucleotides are TGTGCCACCTGGGATAGAGGGAATTATAAGAAACTCTTT. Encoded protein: CATWDRGNYKKLF.